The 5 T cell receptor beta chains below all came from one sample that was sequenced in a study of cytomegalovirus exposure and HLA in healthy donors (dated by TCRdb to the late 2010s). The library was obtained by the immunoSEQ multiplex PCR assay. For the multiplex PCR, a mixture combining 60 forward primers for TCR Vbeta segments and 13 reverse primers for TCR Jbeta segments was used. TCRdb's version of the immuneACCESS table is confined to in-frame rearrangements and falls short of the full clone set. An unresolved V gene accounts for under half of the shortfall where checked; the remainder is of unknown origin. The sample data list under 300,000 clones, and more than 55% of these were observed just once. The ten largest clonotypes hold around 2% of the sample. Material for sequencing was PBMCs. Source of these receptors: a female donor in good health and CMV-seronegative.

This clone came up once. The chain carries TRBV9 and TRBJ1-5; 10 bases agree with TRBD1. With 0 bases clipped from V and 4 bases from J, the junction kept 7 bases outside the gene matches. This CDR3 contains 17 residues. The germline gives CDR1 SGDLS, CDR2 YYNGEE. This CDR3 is CASSVEGSDRGNQPQHF. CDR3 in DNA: TGTGCCAGCAGCGTAGAGGGGTCGGACAGGGGGAATCAGCCCCAGCATTTT. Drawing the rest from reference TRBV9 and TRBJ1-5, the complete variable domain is DSGVTQTPKHLITATGQRVTLRCSPRSGDLSVYWYQQSLDQGLQFLIQYYNGEERAKGNILERFSAQQFPDLHSELNLSSLELGDSALYFCASSVEGSDRGNQPQHFGDGTRLSIL.

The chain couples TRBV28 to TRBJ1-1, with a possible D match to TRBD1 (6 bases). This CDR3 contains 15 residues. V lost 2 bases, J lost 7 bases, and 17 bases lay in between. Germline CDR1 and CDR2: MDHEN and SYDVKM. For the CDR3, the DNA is TGTGCCAGCAGTTTAGTGTCAGGGGATACCCGTGAAGCTTTCTTT. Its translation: CASSLVSGDTREAFF.

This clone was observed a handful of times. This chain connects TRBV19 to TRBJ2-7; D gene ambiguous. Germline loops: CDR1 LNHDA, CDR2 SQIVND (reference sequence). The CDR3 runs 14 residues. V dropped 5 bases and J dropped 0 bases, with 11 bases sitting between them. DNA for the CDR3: TGTGCCAGTAGTTGGCAACGGAGCTCCTACGAGCAGTACTTC. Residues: CASSWQRSSYEQYF.

This CDR3 reads CASSQDRDQETQYF. CDR3 nucleotide sequence: TGCGCCAGCAGCCAAGATCGAGACCAAGAGACCCAGTACTTC. V gene TRBV4-1 combines with J gene TRBJ2-5; D gene ambiguous. Trimming shortened V by 0 bases and J by 0 bases, and 5 bases separated the two germline ends. Germline V gene lookup returns CDR1 MGHRA and CDR2 YSYEKL. There are 14 residues in the CDR3.

CDR3 residues: CASSYLRDGLEQYF. DNA of the CDR3: TGTGCCAGCAGTTACCTGCGGGACGGCCTCGAGCAGTACTTC. V and J are TRBV6-5 and TRBJ2-7; a weak D match, TRBD2 (6 bases). Trimming stripped 2 bases from V and 6 bases from J, with 14 bases between. The CDR3 consists of 14 residues. CDR1 MNHEY and CDR2 SVGAGI come from the germline V gene.